Listed here are 21 T cell receptor beta chains from one sample, sequenced in a study of vaccination and CD4 T cells after COVID-19. As for treatment: roughly nine-day PBMC culture with coronavirus spike peptide pools or control peptides (ViraFEST assay). The Oncomine TCR Beta short-read assay was applied to DNA of cultured CD4+ T cells. A single record per CDR3 protein comes from TCRdb applying MiXCR to the PCR reads. The repertoire holds 20,000 to 25,000 distinct CDR3 sequences, with 60% as singletons. No cognate antigen is known for these TCRs. The sample in question was CD4+ T cells from blood, cultured in vitro, obtained after SARS-CoV-2 vaccination. These receptors were obtained from a human donor who received a COVID-19 vaccine.

The V call is TRBV15, the J call TRBJ1-1; D not resolved. Trimming pared 3 bases from V and 1 base from J, leaving 6 bases between. The CDR3 sequence is 13 residues long. Germline V lookup: CDR1 LNHNV, CDR2 YYDKDF (reference sequence). CDR3 nucleotide sequence: TGTGCCACCAGCAGGTCGGCGAACACTGAAGCTTTCTTT. It codes for CATSRSANTEAFF.

The chain is built from TRBV23-1 and TRBJ2-7; TRBD1 aligns across 10 bases. TRBV23-1 is labeled an ORF, and its function is uncertain. V trimming: 5 bases; J trimming: 6 bases; junction bases outside the gene matches: 13. This CDR3 is 16 amino acids long. For the CDR3, the DNA is TGCGCCAGCAGTTTACTCGGGACAGGGGATCTTAGCGAGCAGTACTTC. It specifies CASSLLGTGDLSEQYF.

The V call is TRBV24-1, the J call TRBJ2-5, with D perhaps TRBD1 or TRBD2 (5 bases each). This CDR3 has 15 amino acids. Germline-derived CDR1 and CDR2 are KGHDR and SFDVKD. The ends were cut back, 0 bases at V and 2 bases at J, with 9 bases in the middle. The CDR3 loop reads CATSDLEGFQETQYF. The CDR3 DNA is TGTGCCACCAGTGATTTGGAGGGGTTTCAAGAGACCCAGTACTTC.

V usage is TRBV6-2 or TRBV6-3 and J usage is TRBJ2-2; possible D gene TRBD1, 5 bases. Trimming stripped 0 bases from V and 2 bases from J, with 7 bases between. The CDR3 is made up of 15 amino acids. Germline V gene sequence: CDR1 MNHEY, CDR2 SVGEGT. The CDR3 protein is CASSYSGLNTGELFF. CDR3 nucleotides: TGTGCCAGCAGTTACTCGGGGCTCAACACCGGGGAGCTGTTTTTT.

The rearrangement uses TRBV30 and TRBJ1-6; D perhaps matches TRBD1 (6 bases). The germline V gene encodes CDR1 GTSNPN and CDR2 SVGIG (reference sequence). The CDR3 consists of 11 residues. The DNA of the CDR3 is TGTGCGGGGGCCAAGCCAGGGGCCCTCCACTTT. Translated, it gives CAGAKPGALHF.

The V gene is TRBV19, the J gene TRBJ1-2; perhaps TRBD1 as D (5 bases). V was pared by 3 bases and J by 2 bases, with 10 bases between. Germline assignment: CDR1 LNHDA and CDR2 SQIVND (reference sequence). CDR3 length: 14 amino acids. CDR3 region: CASSINGANYGYTF. Here the CDR3 DNA reads TGTGCCAGTAGTATTAACGGGGCCAACTATGGCTACACCTTC. The full variable domain, its missing parts supplied by reference TRBV19 and TRBJ1-2, is DGGITQSPKYLFRKEGQNVTLSCEQNLNHDAMYWYRQDPGQGLRLIYYSQIVNDFQKGDIAEGYSVSREKKESFPLTVTSAQKNPTAFYLCASSINGANYGYTFGSGTRLTVV.

This chain connects TRBV30 to TRBJ2-7; 7 nucleotides match TRBD1. Losses at the gene ends were 7 bases for V and 3 bases for J; bases not matched to a gene: 9. Germline CDR1 GTSNPN, CDR2 SVGIG (reference sequence). The CDR3 contains 13 residues. In nucleotides, the CDR3 is TGTGCCTATGACGACAGGGACCACTACGAGCAGTACTTC. Protein sequence: CAYDDRDHYEQYF.

V gene TRBV18 combines with J gene TRBJ2-5; 8 positions match TRBD2. Germline CDR1 KGHSH, CDR2 LQKENI. The CDR3 sequence is 15 residues long. J lost 1 base, V lost 6 bases, and 7 bases had no gene match. This CDR3 is CASSAELAAQETQYF. The CDR3 nucleotides read TGTGCCAGCTCCGCAGAACTAGCGGCCCAAGAGACCCAGTACTTC.

This clonotype showed up just a few times. This chain's CDR3 is CASSLSVTRAEAFF. Here the CDR3 DNA reads TGTGCCAGCAGTTTATCGGTCACAAGGGCTGAAGCTTTCTTT. This rearrangement joins TRBV12-3 or TRBV12-4 to TRBJ1-1; D is unclear. V was clipped by 2 bases and J by 6 bases, with 13 bases between them. CDR3 length equals 14 residues.

This clonotype was picked up one time. This chain links TRBV7-8 with TRBJ2-3; 11 nucleotides align to TRBD2. Germline CDR1 and CDR2: SGHVS and FQNEAQ. J gave up 2 bases and V 3 bases, and 1 base lay outside the gene matches. CDR3 length equals 15 residues. This CDR3 is CASSFSGGATDTQYF. CDR3 nucleotide sequence: TGTGCCAGCAGCTTTAGCGGGGGGGCCACAGATACGCAGTATTTT.

This clonotype has only one observation. V usage is TRBV9 and J usage is TRBJ2-3; no clear D. Germline CDR1 SGDLS, CDR2 YYNGEE. V lost 0 bases to trimming and J lost 3 bases, with 8 bases between them. This CDR3 spans 14 amino acids. In nucleotides, the CDR3 is TGTGCCAGCAGCGTAGCTAGTACAACAGATACGCAGTATTTT. This translates into CASSVASTTDTQYF. Full variable domain (outside the CDR3, taken from reference TRBV9 and TRBJ2-3): DSGVTQTPKHLITATGQRVTLRCSPRSGDLSVYWYQQSLDQGLQFLIQYYNGEERAKGNILERFSAQQFPDLHSELNLSSLELGDSALYFCASSVASTTDTQYFGPGTRLTVL.

V and J are TRBV5-8 and TRBJ1-5; D is possibly TRBD1 (6 bases). V was shortened by 0 bases and J by 4 bases, with 11 bases between the two germline ends. The CDR3 spans 15 residues. Germline V gives CDR1 SGHTS, CDR2 YDEGEE. The CDR3 loop is CASSLGQANNQPQHF. In DNA form, the CDR3 reads TGTGCCAGCAGCTTGGGACAGGCAAATAATCAGCCCCAGCATTTT.

V usage is TRBV24-1 and J usage is TRBJ2-5; D is possibly TRBD1 (6 bases). This CDR3 is built from 15 residues. V was cut by 3 bases and J by 5 bases, with 15 bases left in between. Germline V gene lookup returns CDR1 KGHDR and CDR2 SFDVKD. In nucleotides, the CDR3 is TGTGCCACCAGTGATGCCGACAGGCTAACGGAGACCCAGTACTTC. Its protein product is CATSDADRLTETQYF.

J is TRBJ1-2 and V is TRBV7-9; 8 bases fit TRBD1. With 6 bases clipped from V and 5 bases from J, the junction kept 11 bases outside the gene matches. Germline V gene lookup returns CDR1 SEHNR and CDR2 FQNEAQ (reference sequence). The CDR3 extends over 15 amino acids. The CDR3 loop reads CASSYTGQVQYGYTF. The CDR3 DNA follows: TGTGCCAGCAGTTATACGGGACAGGTCCAATATGGCTACACCTTC.

The table lists this clonotype with a count of one. The chain uses TRBV5-1 and TRBJ2-5; unclear D gene. This CDR3 region has 14 residues. Germline lookup yields CDR1 SGHRS and CDR2 YFSETQ. Trimming pared 0 bases from V and 2 bases from J, leaving 8 bases between. The CDR3 protein is CASSLDPAQETQYF. The CDR3 nucleotides are TGCGCCAGCAGCTTGGATCCAGCACAAGAGACCCAGTACTTC.

This clonotype has just a few counts. CDR3 region: CASSAVSGQGSADTQYF. The CDR3 coding sequence is TGCGCCAGCAGTGCCGTCTCGGGACAGGGGTCGGCAGATACGCAGTATTTT. The rearrangement joins TRBV10-1 to TRBJ2-3; 10 nucleotides align to TRBD1. The V segment lost 4 bases and the J segment 4 bases; nucleotides outside the gene matches: 11. Germline V CDR1 and CDR2: WNHNN, SYGVQD (reference sequence). The length of the CDR3 is 17 residues.

The chain uses TRBV27 and TRBJ2-5, with a tentative D call TRBD2 (5 bases). There are 12 residues in the CDR3. Germline V gene sequence: CDR1 MNHEY, CDR2 SMNVEV (reference sequence). V was pared by 4 bases and J by 4 bases, with 7 bases between. In DNA form, the CDR3 reads TGTGCCAGCAGTTCAAGCGGAGAGACCCAGTACTTC. It yields the protein CASSSSGETQYF.

V gene TRBV30 combines with J gene TRBJ1-2, with TRBD1 as a possible D gene (5 bases). The CDR3 consists of 17 residues. Deletions cut 4 bases from V and 1 base from J, with 22 bases between. Germline CDR1 is GTSNPN and CDR2 is SVGIG (reference sequence). CDR3: CAWTSRGTRSRNYGYTF. CDR3 nucleotide sequence: TGTGCCTGGACGTCGAGGGGAACACGCAGCCGTAACTATGGCTACACCTTC.

The J gene is TRBJ2-3, the V gene TRBV6-5; no definite D call. CDR1 is MNHEY, CDR2 SVGAGI, per germline. The CDR3 contains 12 residues. V was clipped by 2 bases and J by 3 bases, with 3 bases between them. CDR3 in amino acids: CASSYGTDTQYF. The CDR3 nucleotides are TGTGCCAGCAGTTACGGGACAGATACGCAGTATTTT.

The V and J genes are TRBV24-1 and TRBJ2-1; D unclear. The CDR3 spans 13 residues. The germline V and J ends were trimmed by 1 base and 12 bases, with 12 bases remaining between them. Germline values: CDR1 KGHDR, CDR2 SFDVKD. CDR3 region: CATSDFGGDGQFF. The CDR3 nucleotides read TGTGCCACCAGTGATTTTGGTGGGGATGGGCAGTTCTTC.

This chain joins TRBV18 and TRBJ1-2; the D is unclear. The CDR3 has 14 amino acids. Germline-derived CDR1 and CDR2 are KGHSH and LQKENI. V shed 2 bases and J shed 4 bases, with 11 bases lying between them. CDR3 coding DNA: TGTGCCAGCTCACCAGATCGAGGAACCTATGGCTACACCTTC. This gives the protein CASSPDRGTYGYTF.